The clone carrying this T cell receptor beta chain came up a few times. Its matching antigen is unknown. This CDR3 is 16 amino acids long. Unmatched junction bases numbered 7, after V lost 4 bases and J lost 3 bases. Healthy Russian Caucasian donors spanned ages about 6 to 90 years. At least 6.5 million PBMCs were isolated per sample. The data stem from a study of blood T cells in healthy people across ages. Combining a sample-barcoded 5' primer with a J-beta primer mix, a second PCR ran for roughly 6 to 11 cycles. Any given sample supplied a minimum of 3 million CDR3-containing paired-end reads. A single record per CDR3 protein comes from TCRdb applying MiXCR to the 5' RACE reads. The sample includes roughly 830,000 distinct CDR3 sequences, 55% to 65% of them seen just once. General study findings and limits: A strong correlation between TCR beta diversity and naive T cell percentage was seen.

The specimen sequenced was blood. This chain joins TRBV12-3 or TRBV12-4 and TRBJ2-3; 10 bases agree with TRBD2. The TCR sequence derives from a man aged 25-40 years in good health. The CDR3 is CASSSGTSGVTDTQYF. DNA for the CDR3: TGTGCCAGCAGTTCCGGTACTAGCGGGGTTACAGATACGCAGTATTTT.